A selection of T cell receptor beta chains follows, all from one sample in a study of regulatory T cells in long-lasting Graves disease. From the multiplex PCR reads, TCRdb called clonotypes with MiXCR, one entry per CDR3 protein. The sample lists about 620,000 distinct CDR3 sequences, around 15% occurring once. The sample was also reused in another study, on T cells in Graves' hyperthyroidism and ophthalmopathy.

The specimen was peripheral blood mononuclear cells (PBMCs), collected at new diagnosis, from a patient treated with antithyroid drugs. These receptors were obtained from a woman in her twenties or thirties with Graves disease. CDR3s include the opening cysteine and the closing phenylalanine or tryptophan. A D gene is named only where the DNA matches it firmly. Clone size is not always given. Where it is, it says once, few, many or a class for expanded clones.

clone_size cdr3_length j_call d_call v_call cdr3_aa cdr3_nt
many 18 TRBJ2-1 TRBD2 TRBV27 CASTPPVVGGRVNNEQFF TGTGCCAGCACCCCCCCTGTCGTCGGCGGGAGGGTGAACAATGAGCAGTTCTTC
few 12 TRBJ2-5 NA TRBV24-1 CATQGLQETQYF TGTGCCACCCAGGGGTTACAAGAGACCCAGTACTTC
NA 19 TRBJ2-1 TRBD2 TRBV28 CASSSPGRGSGRSYNEQFF TGTGCCAGCAGTTCCCCGGGACGGGGAAGCGGGAGATCCTACAATGAGCAGTTCTTC
NA 14 TRBJ2-1 NA TRBV20-1 CSARVFGTYNEQFF TGCAGTGCTAGAGTGTTTGGGACCTACAATGAGCAGTTCTTC
many 12 TRBJ2-1 NA TRBV20-1 CSARDDKSEQFF TGCAGTGCTAGAGATGACAAGAGTGAGCAGTTCTTC
few 15 TRBJ2-3 NA TRBV19 CASSNRRQRTDTQYF TGTGCCAGTAGTAACCGGAGACAGCGCACAGATACGCAGTATTTT
many 15 TRBJ2-1 NA TRBV7-2 CASSLAGPPGNEQFF TGTGCCAGCAGCTTAGCCGGACCTCCCGGGAATGAGCAGTTCTTC
many 10 TRBJ1-1 NA TRBV28 CASSLSEAFF TGTGCCAGCAGTTTATCTGAGGCTTTCTTT
few 17 TRBJ1-1 TRBD1 TRBV5-1 CASSLVAPDQGVTEAFF TGCGCCAGCAGCTTGGTGGCTCCGGACCAGGGGGTCACTGAAGCTTTCTTT
NA 13 TRBJ2-7 TRBD2 TRBV3-1 CASTGTSFYEQYF TGTGCCAGTACCGGGACTAGCTTCTACGAGCAGTACTTC
many 13 TRBJ2-7 NA TRBV20-1 CSALGGQVYEQYF TGCAGTGCTTTAGGGGGTCAAGTATACGAGCAGTACTTC
few 14 TRBJ2-7 TRBD2 TRBV30 CAWAGLSGNYEQYF TGTGCCTGGGCGGGTTTAAGCGGGAATTACGAGCAGTACTTC
NA 15 TRBJ2-7 TRBD2 TRBV6-2/TRBV6-3 CASSEAGRVAYEQYF TGTGCCAGCAGTGAAGCGGGGCGGGTAGCCTACGAGCAGTACTTC
many 14 TRBJ1-2 NA TRBV24-1 CATSEPSDNYGYTF TGTGCCACCAGTGAGCCCTCGGACAACTATGGCTACACCTTC
many 14 TRBJ2-7 NA TRBV6-5 CASSYGGSLNEQYF TGTGCCAGCAGTTACGGGGGGTCACTTAACGAGCAGTACTTC
NA 16 TRBJ2-3 NA TRBV10-2 CASSAPSRGSADTQYF TGCGCCAGCAGTGCTCCCAGCAGGGGCTCCGCAGATACGCAGTATTTT
few 16 TRBJ1-5 TRBD1 TRBV28 CASSFSQGGGEQPQHF TGTGCCAGCAGTTTCTCTCAGGGGGGCGGTGAGCAGCCCCAGCATTTT
many 13 TRBJ1-2 NA TRBV18 CASSSRGGDGYTF TGTGCCAGCTCATCCAGGGGAGGGGATGGCTACACCTTC
NA 17 TRBJ2-2 TRBD2 TRBV27 CASSWGLAGGRAGELFF TGTGCCAGCAGTTGGGGACTAGCGGGAGGGAGGGCCGGGGAGCTGTTTTTT
many 13 TRBJ1-1 NA TRBV2 CARNYIGSTEAFF TGTGCCCGAAATTATATAGGGAGCACTGAAGCTTTCTTT
few 13 TRBJ2-3 TRBD1 TRBV20-1 CSARTGAWETQYF TGCAGTGCTAGGACAGGGGCGTGGGAGACGCAGTATTTT
many 16 TRBJ2-3 NA TRBV6-5 CASSYGLRGNTDTQYF TGTGCCAGCAGTTACGGTTTGCGCGGAAACACAGATACGCAGTATTTT
few 15 TRBJ2-6 NA TRBV9 CASSVDGSGANVLTF TGTGCCAGCAGCGTAGATGGATCTGGGGCCAACGTCCTGACTTTC
few 13 TRBJ1-2 TRBD1 TRBV28 CASSTTGVYGYTF TGTGCCAGCAGTACGACAGGGGTCTATGGCTACACCTTC
few 15 TRBJ2-3 TRBD2 TRBV20-1 CSAPPLAGAPDTQYF TGCAGTGCCCCCCCACTAGCGGGAGCACCAGATACGCAGTATTTT
few 13 TRBJ1-3 NA TRBV7-2 CASSRSPMDTIYF TGTGCCAGCAGCCGTTCGCCCATGGACACCATATATTTT
NA 18 TRBJ2-1 TRBD2 TRBV5-1 CASSFRRDLLASQGEQFF TGCGCCAGCAGCTTCCGGCGGGATTTACTAGCGTCCCAGGGTGAGCAGTTCTTC
NA 15 TRBJ2-2 NA TRBV30 CAWSRGSGGTGELFF TGTGCCTGGAGCCGGGGCAGTGGCGGGACCGGGGAGCTGTTTTTT
many 13 TRBJ2-1 NA TRBV28 CASSLRTNNEQFF TGTGCCAGCAGTTTACGGACAAACAATGAGCAGTTCTTC
few 16 TRBJ2-5 TRBD2 TRBV20-1 CSAREASGRRGETQYF TGCAGTGCTAGAGAGGCTAGCGGGAGGAGGGGAGAGACCCAGTACTTC
many 16 TRBJ1-5 TRBD1 TRBV28 CASSFASGGNNQPQHF TGTGCCAGCAGTTTCGCGTCAGGGGGCAACAATCAGCCCCAGCATTTT
many 16 TRBJ1-5 NA TRBV12-3/TRBV12-4 CASSLAGSRSNQPQHF TGTGCCAGCAGTTTAGCGGGGTCCCGCAGCAATCAGCCCCAGCATTTT
NA 17 TRBJ2-3 TRBD2 TRBV12-3/TRBV12-4 CASSPSKGRVSTDTQYF TGTGCCAGCAGTCCCTCTAAAGGGAGGGTTAGTACAGATACGCAGTATTTT
many 16 TRBJ2-2 NA TRBV19 CASSRERKLNTGELFF TGTGCCAGTAGTCGGGAGCGGAAGCTCAACACCGGGGAGCTGTTTTTT
many 16 TRBJ1-1 NA TRBV28 CASSPPQGYWNTEAFF TGTGCCAGCAGTCCTCCCCAGGGGTATTGGAACACTGAAGCTTTCTTT
many 15 TRBJ1-4 TRBD1 TRBV2 CASSGTTGGNEKLFF TGTGCCAGCAGCGGGACGACAGGGGGCAATGAAAAACTGTTTTTT
many 15 TRBJ2-3 TRBD1 TRBV5-1 CASSLADRGPDTQYF TGCGCCAGCAGCTTAGCTGACAGGGGGCCAGATACGCAGTATTTT
many 13 TRBJ1-6 NA TRBV7-2 CASSSRYRSPLHF TGTGCCAGCAGCTCTCGCTATAGGTCACCCCTCCACTTT
many 16 TRBJ1-1 TRBD1 TRBV6-2/TRBV6-3 CASSYHRGDMNTEAFF TGTGCCAGCAGTTACCACAGGGGAGACATGAACACTGAAGCTTTCTTT